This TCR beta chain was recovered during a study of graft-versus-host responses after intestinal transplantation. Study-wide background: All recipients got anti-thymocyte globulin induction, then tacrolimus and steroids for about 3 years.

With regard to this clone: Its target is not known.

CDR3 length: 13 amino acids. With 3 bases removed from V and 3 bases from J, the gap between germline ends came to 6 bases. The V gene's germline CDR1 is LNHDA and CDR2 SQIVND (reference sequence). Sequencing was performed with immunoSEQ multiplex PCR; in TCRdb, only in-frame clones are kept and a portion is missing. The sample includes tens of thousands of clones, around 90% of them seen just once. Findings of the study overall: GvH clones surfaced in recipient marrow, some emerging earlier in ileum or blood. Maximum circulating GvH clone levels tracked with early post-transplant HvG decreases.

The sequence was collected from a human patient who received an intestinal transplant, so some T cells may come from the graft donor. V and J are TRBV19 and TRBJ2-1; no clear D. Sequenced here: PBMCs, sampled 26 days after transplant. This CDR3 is CASSMGYYNEQFF. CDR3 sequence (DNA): TGTGCCAGTAGTATGGGCTACTACAATGAGCAGTTCTTC.